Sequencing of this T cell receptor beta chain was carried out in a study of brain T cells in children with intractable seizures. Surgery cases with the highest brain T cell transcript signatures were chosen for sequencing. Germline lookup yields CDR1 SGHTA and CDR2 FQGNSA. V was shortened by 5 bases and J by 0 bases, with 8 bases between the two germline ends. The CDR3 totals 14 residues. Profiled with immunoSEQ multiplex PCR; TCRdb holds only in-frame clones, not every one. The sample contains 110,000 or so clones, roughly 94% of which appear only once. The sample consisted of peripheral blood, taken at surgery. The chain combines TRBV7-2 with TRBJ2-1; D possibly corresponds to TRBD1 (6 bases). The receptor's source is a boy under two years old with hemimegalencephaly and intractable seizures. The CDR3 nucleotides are TGTGCCAGCAGCCGGGACAACTCCTACAATGAGCAGTTCTTC. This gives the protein CASSRDNSYNEQFF.